This T cell receptor (beta chain) was observed in a study of T cell responses to AZD1222 COVID-19 vaccine. The repertoire was sequenced with immunoSEQ multiplex PCR; TCRdb's copy has only in-frame clones and lacks some. The data hold 130,000 or so clones, with around 94% observed a single time. Germline V gene lookup returns CDR1 MDHEN and CDR2 SYDVKM. This CDR3 spans 12 amino acids. The V gene lost 8 bases and the J gene lost 4 bases, with 11 bases spanning the gap. The TCR was taken from an adult in good health. This chain connects TRBV28 to TRBJ1-1; maybe TRBD1 (5 bases). The sequencing used peripheral blood, collected on day 0 of AZD1222 vaccination. DNA for the CDR3: TGTGCCAGCCTTTCCGGGGGCACTGAAGCTTTCTTT. Protein product: CASLSGGTEAFF.